This TCR beta chain is from a study of cytomegalovirus exposure and HLA in healthy donors. Method: immunoSEQ multiplex PCR; TCRdb's copy keeps in-frame clones and lacks some. The sample carries 200,000 to 250,000 clones, about nine tenths recorded once. The CDR3 runs 15 residues. Trimming removed 4 bases from V and 3 bases from J, with 10 bases in between. Germline V gene lookup returns CDR1 MNHEY and CDR2 SMNVEV (reference sequence). Study-wide results and caveats: Rarity held for most TCR sequences, but there were some public TCRs that occurred in many donors. CMV antigen specificity of a few CMV-associated chains was confirmed in vitro. Associated with cytomegalovirus, according to the listing, were fewer than 200 TCR beta chains. It was reportedly the case that the classifier diagnosed cytomegalovirus status with high specificity and sensitivity.

Turning to this clone: The antigen remains unidentified.

Sequencing was done on a sample of PBMCs. This rearrangement joins TRBV27 to TRBJ2-6; maybe TRBD2 (5 bases). The TCR originated in a woman between 18 and 30 years old in good health and CMV-seronegative. The CDR3 here is CASSSAAGGANVLTF. In DNA form, the CDR3 reads TGTGCCAGCAGTTCCGCGGCGGGTGGGGCCAACGTCCTGACTTTC.